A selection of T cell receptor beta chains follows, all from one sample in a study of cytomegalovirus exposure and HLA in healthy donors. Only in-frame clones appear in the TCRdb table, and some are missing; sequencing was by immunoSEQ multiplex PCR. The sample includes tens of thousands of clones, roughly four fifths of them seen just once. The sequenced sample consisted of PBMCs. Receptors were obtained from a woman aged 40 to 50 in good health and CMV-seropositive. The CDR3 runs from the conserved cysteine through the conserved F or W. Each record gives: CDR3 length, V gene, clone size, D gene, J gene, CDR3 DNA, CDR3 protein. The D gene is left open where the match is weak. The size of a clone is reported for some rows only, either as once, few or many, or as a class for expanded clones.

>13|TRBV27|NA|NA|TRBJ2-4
TGTGCCAGCAGTTTATCGGGGGCGAACATTCAGTACTTC
CASSLSGANIQYF
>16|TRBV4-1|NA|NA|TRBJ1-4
TGCGCCAGCAGCCATCCTAGGGAGTCAACTAATGAAAAACTGTTTTTT
CASSHPRESTNEKLFF
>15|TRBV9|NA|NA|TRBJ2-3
TGTGCCAGCAGCCCCTGGGGCCCGGGTGGAGATACGCAGTATTTT
CASSPWGPGGDTQYF
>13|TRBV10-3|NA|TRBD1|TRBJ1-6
TGTGCCATCAGTCGGGACAGCAACTCACCCCTCCACTTT
CAISRDSNSPLHF
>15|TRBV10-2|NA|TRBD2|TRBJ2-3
TGCGCCAGCAGTTTCGCTAGCGGGGGGCGGGGTACGCAGTATTTT
CASSFASGGRGTQYF
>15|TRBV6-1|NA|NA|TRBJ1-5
TGTGCCAGCAGTGAAGGGCCAGGGGTAGAACAGCCCCAGCATTTT
CASSEGPGVEQPQHF
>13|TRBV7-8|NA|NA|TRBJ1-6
TGTGCCAGCAGTGTGACATCTTCTTCACCCCTCCACTTT
CASSVTSSSPLHF
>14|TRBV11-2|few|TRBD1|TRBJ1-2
TGTGCCAGCAGCGCTAGACAGGGGGCGCATGGCTACACCTTC
CASSARQGAHGYTF
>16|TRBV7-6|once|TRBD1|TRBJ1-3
TGTGCCAGCAGCCGAGACCCGGGACAGGGAACAAACACCATATATTTT
CASSRDPGQGTNTIYF
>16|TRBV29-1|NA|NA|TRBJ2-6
TGCAGCTCCCCGGGGTCAGTTATCTCTGGGGCCAACGTCCTGACTTTC
CSSPGSVISGANVLTF
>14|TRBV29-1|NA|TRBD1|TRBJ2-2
TGCAGCGTCCAAGGACAGGGCGACACCGGGGAGCTGTTTTTT
CSVQGQGDTGELFF
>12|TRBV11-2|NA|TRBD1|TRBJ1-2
TGTGCCAGCAGCACGACAGGGGATGGCTACACCTTC
CASSTTGDGYTF
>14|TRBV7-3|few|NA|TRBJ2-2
TGTGCCAGCAGCGAACCCAATCTCGGCGGGGAGCTGTTTTTT
CASSEPNLGGELFF
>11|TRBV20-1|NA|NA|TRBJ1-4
TGCAGTGGACAGGCCAATGAAAAACTGTTTTTT
CSGQANEKLFF
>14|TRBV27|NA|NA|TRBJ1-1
TGTGCCAGCCTCCCAGGGCTAGTGAACACTGAAGCTTTCTTT
CASLPGLVNTEAFF
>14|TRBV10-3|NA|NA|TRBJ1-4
TGTGCCATCAGTGAGACTCGGAGTCGTGAAAAACTGTTTTTT
CAISETRSREKLFF
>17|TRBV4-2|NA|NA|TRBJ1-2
TGTGCCAGCAGCCCAGGTCCTGACAGGACTTCTAACTATGGCTACACCTTC
CASSPGPDRTSNYGYTF
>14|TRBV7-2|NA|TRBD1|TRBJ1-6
TGTGCCAGCAGCCCGTGGACAGGGGTTTCACCCCTCCACTTT
CASSPWTGVSPLHF
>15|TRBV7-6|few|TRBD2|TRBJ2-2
TGTGCCAGCAGCCCACTAGCGGGGGGCACCGGGGAGCTGTTTTTT
CASSPLAGGTGELFF
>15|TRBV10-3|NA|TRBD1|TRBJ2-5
TGTGCCATCAGTGAATACAGGGGCGAACAAGAGACCCAGTACTTC
CAISEYRGEQETQYF
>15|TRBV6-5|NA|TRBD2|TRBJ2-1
TGTGCCAGCAGTTATCAAGGCGGGGGAGAGTATGAGCAGTTCTTC
CASSYQGGGEYEQFF
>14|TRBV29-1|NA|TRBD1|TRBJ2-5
TGCAGCGTTGTAGGGACAGCCACTCAAGAGACCCAGTACTTC
CSVVGTATQETQYF
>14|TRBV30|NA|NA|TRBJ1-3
TGTGCCTGGAGTGGGGGGGACTCTGGAAACACCATATATTTT
CAWSGGDSGNTIYF
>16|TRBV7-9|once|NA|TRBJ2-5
TGTGCCAGCAGCTTCATCCCTCCTACTGGCCAAGAGACCCAGTACTTC
CASSFIPPTGQETQYF
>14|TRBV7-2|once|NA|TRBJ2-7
TGTGCCAGCAGCTTAGAGTGGGGGGACTACGAGCAGTACTTC
CASSLEWGDYEQYF
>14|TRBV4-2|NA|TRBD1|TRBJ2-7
TGTGCCAGCAGCCAAGAACAGGGGGCGGCTATCATTTACTTC
CASSQEQGAAIIYF
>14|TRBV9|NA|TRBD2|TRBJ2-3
TGTGCCAGCAACGGGGGGGTTCCCACAGATACGCAGTATTTT
CASNGGVPTDTQYF
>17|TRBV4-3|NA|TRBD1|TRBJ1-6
TGCGCCAGCAGCCGAGAAGCTGAGCAGGGGGCTAATTCACCCCTCCACTTT
CASSREAEQGANSPLHF
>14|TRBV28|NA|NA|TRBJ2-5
TGTGCCAGCAGTTCATCTGGGGCTGGCGAGACCCAGTACTTC
CASSSSGAGETQYF
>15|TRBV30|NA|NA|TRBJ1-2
TGTGCCTGGACCTCCCCCAGGGCCGCTAACTATGGCTACACCTTC
CAWTSPRAANYGYTF
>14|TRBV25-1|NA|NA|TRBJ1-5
TGTGCCAGCAGTGACAGGGCTAATCTTCAGCCCCAGCATTTT
CASSDRANLQPQHF
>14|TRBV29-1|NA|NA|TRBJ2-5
TGCAGCGTTGAAAGATCCGGGGGCCAAGAGACCCAGTACTTC
CSVERSGGQETQYF
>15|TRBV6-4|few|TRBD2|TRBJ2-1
TGTGCCAGCAGTGAGTCTAGCGGGGGGGCCGCTGAGCAGTTCTTC
CASSESSGGAAEQFF
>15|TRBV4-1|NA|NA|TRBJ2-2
TGCGCCAGCAGCCAAGTCCCGACAGCCACCGGGGAGCTGTTTTTT
CASSQVPTATGELFF
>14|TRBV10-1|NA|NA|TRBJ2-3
TGCGCCAGCAGTGCTGAGCGGAGCACAGATACGCAGTATTTT
CASSAERSTDTQYF
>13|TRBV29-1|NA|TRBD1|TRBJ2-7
TGCAGCGCCCAGACAGGGAACCTGTACGAGCAGTACTTC
CSAQTGNLYEQYF
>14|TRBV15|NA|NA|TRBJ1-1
TGTGCCACCAGCAGAGATCGGGGGAGCGCTGAAGCTTTCTTT
CATSRDRGSAEAFF
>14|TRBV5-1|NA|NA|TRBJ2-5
TGCGCCAGCAGCCTACGGACTACGGGGGAGACCCAGTACTTC
CASSLRTTGETQYF
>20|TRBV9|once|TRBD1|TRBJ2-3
TGTGCCAGCAGCGGGCACAATTGGGACAGCGATTTTTCTAGCACAGATACGCAGTATTTT
CASSGHNWDSDFSSTDTQYF
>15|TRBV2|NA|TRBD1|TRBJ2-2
TGTGCCAGCAGTCCGCAGGGGGCGGATACCGGGGAGCTGTTTTTT
CASSPQGADTGELFF
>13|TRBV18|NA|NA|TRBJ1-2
TGTGCCAGCTCACCCATACAGGGTGACCGCTACACCTTC
CASSPIQGDRYTF
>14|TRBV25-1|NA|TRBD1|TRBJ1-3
TGTGCCAGCAAGATACAGGGGGATGGAAACACCATATATTTT
CASKIQGDGNTIYF
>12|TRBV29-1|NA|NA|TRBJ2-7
TGCAGCGTACCCGGGGACACCTACGAGCAGTACTTC
CSVPGDTYEQYF
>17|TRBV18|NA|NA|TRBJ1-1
TGTGCCAGCTCACCGGCCCGCTTACAGGAGATGAACACTGAAGCTTTCTTT
CASSPARLQEMNTEAFF
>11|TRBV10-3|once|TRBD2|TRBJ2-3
TGTGCCGTAGCGGGGGCGGATACGCAGTATTTT
CAVAGADTQYF
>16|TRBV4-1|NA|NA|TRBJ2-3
TGCGCCAGCAGCCAAGACAGGGGAAAGGGCACAGATACGCAGTATTTT
CASSQDRGKGTDTQYF
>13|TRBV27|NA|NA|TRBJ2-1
TGTGCCAGCAGGGGGCTCCCCATTGGTGAGCAGTTCTTC
CASRGLPIGEQFF
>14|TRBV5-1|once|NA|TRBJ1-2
TGCGCCAGCAGCTTGGATAGGGGAAGCTATGGCTACACCTTC
CASSLDRGSYGYTF
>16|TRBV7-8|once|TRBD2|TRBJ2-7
TGTGCCAGCAGCTTAGCGGAGGGTAGCGGGGGCTACGAGCAGTACTTC
CASSLAEGSGGYEQYF
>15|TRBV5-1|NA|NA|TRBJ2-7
TGCGCCAGCAGCGTCTCGACAGGCCCACTGAACGAGCAGTACTTC
CASSVSTGPLNEQYF
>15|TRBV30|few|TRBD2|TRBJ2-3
TGTGGCGGGGGGGGCTACCCGTCACGCACAGATACGCAGTATTTT
CGGGGYPSRTDTQYF
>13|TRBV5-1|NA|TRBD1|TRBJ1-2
TGCGCCAGCAGCTATGGGACAGAGTATGGCTACACCTTC
CASSYGTEYGYTF
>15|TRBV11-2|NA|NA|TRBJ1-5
TGTGCCAGCAGCTTATCCAGGGCTCCCAATCAGCCCCAGCATTTT
CASSLSRAPNQPQHF
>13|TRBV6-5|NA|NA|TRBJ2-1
TGTGCCAGCAGTCACCCCTCAACCCAGGGTTGGTTCTTC
CASSHPSTQGWFF
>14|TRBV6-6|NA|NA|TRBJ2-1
TGTGCCAGCAGTAACAGTTTGACCTACAATGAGCAGTTCTTC
CASSNSLTYNEQFF